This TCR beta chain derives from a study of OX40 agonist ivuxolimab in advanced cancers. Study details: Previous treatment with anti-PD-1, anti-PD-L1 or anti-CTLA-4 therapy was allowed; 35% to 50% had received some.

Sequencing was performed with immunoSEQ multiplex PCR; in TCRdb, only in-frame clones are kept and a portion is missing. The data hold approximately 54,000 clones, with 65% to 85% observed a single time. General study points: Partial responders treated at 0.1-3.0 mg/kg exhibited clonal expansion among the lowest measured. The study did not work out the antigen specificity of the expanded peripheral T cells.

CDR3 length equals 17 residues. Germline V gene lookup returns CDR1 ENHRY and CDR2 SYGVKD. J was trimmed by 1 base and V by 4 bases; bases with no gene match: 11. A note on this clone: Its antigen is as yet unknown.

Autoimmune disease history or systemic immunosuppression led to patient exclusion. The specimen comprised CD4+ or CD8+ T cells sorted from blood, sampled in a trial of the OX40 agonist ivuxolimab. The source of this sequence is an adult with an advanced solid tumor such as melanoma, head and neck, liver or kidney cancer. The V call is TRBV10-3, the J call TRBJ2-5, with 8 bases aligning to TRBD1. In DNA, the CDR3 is TGTGCCATCAGTGGGCAGGGGGCTGGACTCAGCCAAGAGACCCAGTACTTC. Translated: CAISGQGAGLSQETQYF.